The rows below give T cell receptor beta chains drawn from one sample of a study of cytomegalovirus exposure and HLA in healthy donors. Here immunoSEQ multiplex PCR was the method, and the copy in TCRdb shows in-frame clones only, minus some. The table records about 360,000 clones, roughly 89% of them present only once. Sequenced input: PBMCs. The receptors were gathered from a woman aged 18-29 years in good health and CMV-seronegative. Both conserved end residues are part of each CDR3. Fields, in order: CDR3 protein, V gene, D gene, J gene. A D gene is named only where the DNA matches it firmly.

CDR3aa: CASTFQGNGANVLTF
v_gene: TRBV18
d_gene: NA
j_gene: TRBJ2-6

CDR3aa: CASSGTDNSPLHF
v_gene: TRBV6-1
d_gene: NA
j_gene: TRBJ1-6

CDR3aa: CASSIKGRGFYEQYF
v_gene: TRBV19
d_gene: TRBD2
j_gene: TRBJ2-7

CDR3aa: CASSPGQGASPLHF
v_gene: TRBV7-9
d_gene: TRBD1
j_gene: TRBJ1-6

CDR3aa: CDLAGVTSCTGELFF
v_gene: TRBV12-5
d_gene: TRBD2
j_gene: TRBJ2-2

CDR3aa: CASSLDRGREKLFF
v_gene: TRBV5-1
d_gene: TRBD1
j_gene: TRBJ1-4

CDR3aa: CASSVDQSSYEQYF
v_gene: TRBV9
d_gene: NA
j_gene: TRBJ2-7

CDR3aa: CASSPFGGNEKLFF
v_gene: TRBV18
d_gene: NA
j_gene: TRBJ1-4

CDR3aa: CASSLAGASAYGYTF
v_gene: TRBV28
d_gene: NA
j_gene: TRBJ1-2

CDR3aa: CASSFSGRRSAGELFF
v_gene: TRBV5-4
d_gene: NA
j_gene: TRBJ2-2

CDR3aa: CASNLFGERGGRGDEQFF
v_gene: TRBV5-6
d_gene: TRBD2
j_gene: TRBJ2-1

CDR3aa: CASSHLRTGFNQPQHF
v_gene: TRBV23-1
d_gene: TRBD1
j_gene: TRBJ1-5

CDR3aa: CASRYGQSTHTF
v_gene: TRBV10-1
d_gene: NA
j_gene: TRBJ1-2

CDR3aa: CASNFDRGDTEAFF
v_gene: TRBV2
d_gene: TRBD1
j_gene: TRBJ1-1

CDR3aa: CASSLGLRENTEAFF
v_gene: TRBV7-8
d_gene: NA
j_gene: TRBJ1-1

CDR3aa: CASSGKGGRYEQYF
v_gene: TRBV25-1
d_gene: TRBD1
j_gene: TRBJ2-7

CDR3aa: CASSYSGGGRETQYF
v_gene: TRBV5-5
d_gene: TRBD2
j_gene: TRBJ2-5

CDR3aa: CASSIARSYEQYF
v_gene: TRBV19
d_gene: NA
j_gene: TRBJ2-7

CDR3aa: CASRTDRGSYNEQFF
v_gene: TRBV6-5
d_gene: TRBD1
j_gene: TRBJ2-1

CDR3aa: CASSGLQYGYTF
v_gene: TRBV6-1
d_gene: NA
j_gene: TRBJ1-2

CDR3aa: CASSTTGASSPLHF
v_gene: TRBV27
d_gene: TRBD1
j_gene: TRBJ1-6

CDR3aa: CAISVGTGGYGYTF
v_gene: TRBV10-3
d_gene: NA
j_gene: TRBJ1-2

CDR3aa: CASSPVSREKLFF
v_gene: TRBV2
d_gene: NA
j_gene: TRBJ1-4

CDR3aa: CASRTDRGGYNEQFF
v_gene: TRBV6-5
d_gene: TRBD2
j_gene: TRBJ2-1

CDR3aa: CASREDRGNTIYF
v_gene: TRBV6-1
d_gene: TRBD1
j_gene: TRBJ1-3

CDR3aa: CASSASRGGGTDTQYF
v_gene: TRBV9
d_gene: TRBD2
j_gene: TRBJ2-3

CDR3aa: CASSSGSGLAYNEQFF
v_gene: TRBV28
d_gene: NA
j_gene: TRBJ2-1

CDR3aa: CASKTGDVGYTF
v_gene: TRBV5-1
d_gene: TRBD1
j_gene: TRBJ1-2

CDR3aa: CASSYPRDRGQGTEAFF
v_gene: TRBV27
d_gene: TRBD1
j_gene: TRBJ1-1

CDR3aa: CASSYSSGGSYEQYF
v_gene: TRBV6-5
d_gene: TRBD2
j_gene: TRBJ2-7

CDR3aa: CASRRTSVWDEQFF
v_gene: TRBV27
d_gene: TRBD2
j_gene: TRBJ2-1

CDR3aa: CSVFRGGRGEKLFF
v_gene: TRBV29-1
d_gene: NA
j_gene: TRBJ1-4

CDR3aa: CASSYRNSYEQYF
v_gene: TRBV28
d_gene: NA
j_gene: TRBJ2-7

CDR3aa: CASSFHRRGPEAFF
v_gene: TRBV5-1
d_gene: NA
j_gene: TRBJ1-1

CDR3aa: CASSLSTSEGETQYF
v_gene: TRBV28
d_gene: TRBD2
j_gene: TRBJ2-5

CDR3aa: CASIPTGGSDQPQHF
v_gene: TRBV19
d_gene: NA
j_gene: TRBJ1-5

CDR3aa: CASSEALRPGRPWGQPQHF
v_gene: TRBV2
d_gene: NA
j_gene: TRBJ1-5

CDR3aa: CASSSGYTYEQYF
v_gene: TRBV19
d_gene: NA
j_gene: TRBJ2-7

CDR3aa: CASSLAAGTQYF
v_gene: TRBV7-8
d_gene: NA
j_gene: TRBJ2-5

CDR3aa: CASSRTDTNQPQHF
v_gene: TRBV6-5
d_gene: NA
j_gene: TRBJ1-5

CDR3aa: CASSFLAGVQETQYF
v_gene: TRBV6-5
d_gene: TRBD2
j_gene: TRBJ2-5

CDR3aa: CASSSRTGRTEAFF
v_gene: TRBV7-8
d_gene: TRBD1
j_gene: TRBJ1-1

CDR3aa: CASSGTGSNTEQFF
v_gene: TRBV27
d_gene: TRBD1
j_gene: TRBJ2-1

CDR3aa: CASSRSRGSEQPQHF
v_gene: TRBV7-9
d_gene: NA
j_gene: TRBJ1-5

CDR3aa: CASSPGTGYEQYF
v_gene: TRBV18
d_gene: TRBD1
j_gene: TRBJ2-7

CDR3aa: CASSERVGGALDEQFF
v_gene: TRBV7-8
d_gene: TRBD2
j_gene: TRBJ2-1

CDR3aa: CASTRERVYGYTF
v_gene: TRBV28
d_gene: NA
j_gene: TRBJ1-2

CDR3aa: CASSPRTLLSGTYNEQFF
v_gene: TRBV18
d_gene: NA
j_gene: TRBJ2-1

CDR3aa: CASSEKGALNEKLFF
v_gene: TRBV2
d_gene: TRBD1
j_gene: TRBJ1-4

CDR3aa: CASSLVDSGTGNYGYTF
v_gene: TRBV7-9
d_gene: TRBD1
j_gene: TRBJ1-2

CDR3aa: CASSVDGTSGIEQYF
v_gene: TRBV9
d_gene: TRBD2
j_gene: TRBJ2-7

CDR3aa: CASSQEVAHLSGNTIYF
v_gene: TRBV4-2
d_gene: NA
j_gene: TRBJ1-3

CDR3aa: CASSLDRGINEQFF
v_gene: TRBV7-3
d_gene: TRBD1
j_gene: TRBJ2-1

CDR3aa: CASSQVFRASGYTF
v_gene: TRBV4-1
d_gene: NA
j_gene: TRBJ1-2

CDR3aa: CASSLGGKLAGGAYNEQFF
v_gene: TRBV5-1
d_gene: TRBD2
j_gene: TRBJ2-1

CDR3aa: CASSSSGSYTGELFF
v_gene: TRBV2
d_gene: TRBD2
j_gene: TRBJ2-2

CDR3aa: CASSELGTVDSYEQYF
v_gene: TRBV6-1
d_gene: TRBD1
j_gene: TRBJ2-7

CDR3aa: CATQGEVVETQYF
v_gene: TRBV19
d_gene: NA
j_gene: TRBJ2-5

CDR3aa: CASSPRDATNEKLFF
v_gene: TRBV27
d_gene: NA
j_gene: TRBJ1-4